These 23 T cell receptor beta chains were all obtained from the same sample, sequenced in a study of blood T cells in healthy people across ages. Next came a second PCR, run for roughly 6 to 11 cycles, which used a sample-barcoded 5' primer along with a J-beta primer mix. TCRdb re-derived calls from the 5' RACE reads in MiXCR, one entry per CDR3 protein. Here the sample spans roughly 1.4 million distinct CDR3 sequences, almost 60% being singletons. The sequencing sample was made of blood. The receptors originated from a man aged 18 to 30 in good health.

The V and J genes are TRBV6-5 and TRBJ2-7, with D possibly TRBD2 on 6 matching bases. This CDR3 comprises 18 residues. CDR1 is MNHEY, CDR2 SVGAGI, per germline. The ends were cut back, 4 bases at V and 5 bases at J, with 27 bases in the middle. The CDR3 DNA reads as TGTGCCAGCAGTTCCCAGAGACCGGGACCTTTTCCTAGCGACGAGCAGTACTTC. It translates to CASSSQRPGPFPSDEQYF.

The genes are TRBV20-1 and TRBJ1-2; maybe TRBD1 (5 bases). Per germline, CDR1 DFQATT and CDR2 SNEGSKA (reference sequence). V was trimmed by 4 bases and J by 2 bases, leaving 17 bases between them. The CDR3 has 15 residues. The CDR3 nucleotides read TGCAGTGCTAACCCACTTGCGGAGGGGAACTATGGCTACACCTTC. The encoded protein is CSANPLAEGNYGYTF.

This clonotype appeared a few times. This CDR3 reads CASSQEQDTQYF. The CDR3 coding sequence is TGTGCCAGCAGCCAAGAACAAGATACGCAGTATTTT. The rearrangement joins TRBV14 to TRBJ2-3, with D hard to call. CDR3 length: 12 residues. CDR1 and CDR2 (germline): SGHDN, FVKESK. Trimming removed 0 bases from V and 5 bases from J, with 3 bases in between.

The chain employs TRBV18 and TRBJ2-1; 10 nucleotides align to TRBD2. Losses at the gene ends were 3 bases for V and 7 bases for J; bases not matched to a gene: 6. CDR3 length: 15 amino acids. Germline loops: CDR1 KGHSH, CDR2 LQKENI. The CDR3 bases are TGTGCCAGCTCACCCACAGCGGGGGGGCGGAATGAGCAGTTCTTC. Its protein product is CASSPTAGGRNEQFF.

V gene TRBV7-6 combines with J gene TRBJ2-4; D might be TRBD1 (6 bases). The germline V gene has CDR1 SGHVS and CDR2 FNYEAQ. CDR3 length: 14 amino acids. The V gene lost 6 bases and the J gene lost 8 bases, with 17 bases spanning the gap. The CDR3 sequence is CASSSPGAEDIQYF. DNA of the CDR3: TGTGCCAGCAGTTCCCCAGGGGCCGAGGACATTCAGTACTTC.

This sequence joins TRBV2 and TRBJ2-7; D might be TRBD1 or TRBD2, each matching 7 bases. The germline V and J ends were trimmed by 10 bases and 1 base, with 20 bases remaining between them. CDR1 is SNHLY and CDR2 is FYNNEI in the germline V gene. This CDR3 comprises 15 residues. CDR3 sequence: CATGGGGPRSYEQYF. DNA of the CDR3: TGTGCCACAGGGGGGGGTGGCCCGCGGTCCTACGAGCAGTACTTC.

The chain has TRBV6-2 or TRBV6-3 and TRBJ2-5; tentatively, D is TRBD1 or TRBD2 (5 bases each). CDR1 and CDR2 (germline): MNHEY, SVGEGT. The CDR3 totals 16 residues. V dropped 2 bases and J dropped 4 bases, with 17 bases sitting between them. The CDR3 here is CASSYRHLGAGETQYF. The CDR3 DNA is TGTGCCAGCAGTTACCGCCACCTCGGGGCAGGAGAGACCCAGTACTTC.

Only a few counts were recorded for this clonotype. The V and J genes are TRBV15 and TRBJ2-7; D might be TRBD2 (6 bases). Germline CDR1 is LNHNV and CDR2 is YYDKDF (reference sequence). The germline V and J ends were trimmed by 4 bases and 4 bases, with 14 bases remaining between them. This CDR3 region has 14 residues. The CDR3 protein is CATSIPGVGYEQYF. CDR3 DNA sequence: TGTGCCACCAGCATCCCGGGGGTAGGTTACGAGCAGTACTTC.

The chain employs TRBV6-2 or TRBV6-3 and TRBJ2-5, with D perhaps given as TRBD1 or TRBD2 (5 bases each). The better agreement between TRBJ2-7 and the DNA end casts doubt on the J call. This CDR3 region has 11 residues. The V gene's germline CDR1 is MNHEY and CDR2 SVGEGT. The CDR3 loop is CASGGPSEQYF. CDR3 sequence (DNA): TGTGCCAGCGGGGGACCCTCCGAGCAGTACTTC.

The chain carries TRBV29-1 and TRBJ1-4; D uncertain. Between the trimmed V and J ends, which lost 5 bases and 7 bases, there was a span of 23 bases. There are 16 residues in the CDR3. Looked up from germline, CDR1 is SQVTM and CDR2 is ANQGSEA. As DNA, the CDR3 is TGCAGCGTTACCACTAAATCGCGGGGTTGGGGTGAAAAACTGTTTTTT. This sequence encodes CSVTTKSRGWGEKLFF.

V gene TRBV7-2 combines with J gene TRBJ2-3; D is unresolved. The CDR3 spans 13 residues. Trimming cost V 2 bases and J 11 bases, with 14 bases left between them. Germline V CDR1 and CDR2: SGHTA, FQGNSA. CDR3 bases: TGTGCCAGCAGCTTATCCAGTCCCCGGATGCAGTATTTT. Translating gives CASSLSSPRMQYF.

The count of this clonotype is one. This chain connects TRBV5-1 to TRBJ2-1; 8 nucleotides line up with TRBD1. This CDR3 region has 15 residues. Germline trimming cut 6 bases from V and 5 bases from J; bases unmatched to any gene: 10. Germline values: CDR1 SGHRS, CDR2 YFSETQ. The CDR3 DNA is TGCGCCAGCATCTCAACCGGGACAGGAGACAATGAGCAGTTCTTC. Translating gives CASISTGTGDNEQFF.

The V gene is TRBV27, the J gene TRBJ2-3, with TRBD1 as a possible D gene (6 bases). This CDR3 has 14 residues. V lost 4 bases, J lost 4 bases, and 12 bases lay in between. The germline V gene encodes CDR1 MNHEY and CDR2 SMNVEV (reference sequence). In DNA form, the CDR3 reads TGTGCCAGCAGTTCGGTCCAGGGGTCAGATACGCAGTATTTT. Translated, it gives CASSSVQGSDTQYF.

The chain carries TRBV7-2 and TRBJ1-1; D unclear. CDR1 and CDR2 from the germline V gene are SGHTA and FQGNSA. The V and J ends lost 0 bases and 11 bases respectively, with 13 bases between them. This CDR3 has 13 residues. CDR3 region: CASSLARKGTAFF. CDR3 in DNA: TGTGCCAGCAGCTTAGCGCGAAAGGGAACGGCTTTCTTT. Full variable domain (rest looked up from reference TRBV7-2 and TRBJ1-1): GAGVSQSPSNKVTEKGKDVELRCDPISGHTALYWYRQSLGQGLEFLIYFQGNSAPDKSGLPSDRFSAERTGGSVSTLTIQRTQQEDSAVYLCASSLARKGTAFFGQGTRLTVV.

This chain links TRBV3-1 with TRBJ2-3, with 7 bases aligning to TRBD2. Per germline, CDR1 LGHDT and CDR2 YNNKEL (reference sequence). The CDR3 sequence is 17 residues long. After removal of 4 bases from V and 6 bases from J, the junction contained 16 bases not matched to a gene. The CDR3 here is CASSPPGRTSTRDTQYF. The CDR3 DNA follows: TGTGCCAGCAGCCCCCCAGGGAGGACTAGTACGAGGGATACGCAGTATTTT.

This chain joins TRBV12-3 or TRBV12-4 and TRBJ1-6, with 9 bases matching TRBD1. The CDR3 length is 16 residues. After removal of 3 bases from V and 8 bases from J, the junction contained 8 bases not matched to a gene. CDR3 DNA: TGTGCCAGCAGTTTGGGACAGGGAAGAGGAGATTCACCCCTCCACTTT. It translates to CASSLGQGRGDSPLHF.

This chain links TRBV7-9 with TRBJ1-2; 9 nucleotides line up with TRBD1. V was pared by 2 bases and J by 3 bases, with 4 bases of the junction left unmatched. The V gene's germline CDR1 is SEHNR and CDR2 FQNEAQ (reference sequence). CDR3 length: 15 residues. The CDR3 is CASSLRDRDDYGYTF. CDR3 bases: TGTGCCAGCAGCTTACGGGACAGGGACGACTATGGCTACACCTTC.

This clonotype was seen more than once but under ten times. The chain uses TRBV10-3 and TRBJ2-2; the D gene is possibly TRBD2 (6 bases). The germline gives CDR1 ENHRY, CDR2 SYGVKD. Trimming left V 4 bases short and J 0 bases short, with 9 bases between. The CDR3 extends over 15 amino acids. The CDR3 nucleotides are TGTGCCATCAGTGTGGAGGGACCGAACACCGGGGAGCTGTTTTTT. Its translation is CAISVEGPNTGELFF.

J is TRBJ1-1 and V is TRBV2; no firm D call. V lost 3 bases and J lost 8, with 7 bases in between. The CDR3 has 11 amino acids. Germline V lookup: CDR1 SNHLY, CDR2 FYNNEI. The CDR3 DNA reads TGTGCCAGCAGTGAGACACCCGAAGCTTTCTTT. Protein product: CASSETPEAFF.

In the case of this clonotype: At one of its ends the junction is not consistent with the germline gene, which may arise from a read error. The chain combines TRBV6-5 with TRBJ2-4, with D perhaps assigned TRBD1 or TRBD2 (5 bases each). The J call may be wrong; the DNA end is better matched by TRBJ2-5. This CDR3 spans 15 amino acids. Germline V lookup: CDR1 MNHEY, CDR2 SVGAGI. CDR3 bases: TGTGCCAGCCGTTACGAAGAGGGACCTCAAGAGACCCAGTACTTC. It specifies CASRYEEGPQETQYF.

The rearrangement joins TRBV6-1 to TRBJ2-2; no clear D gene. Germline loops: CDR1 MNHNS, CDR2 SASEGT. The CDR3 contains 14 residues. With 0 bases removed from V and 6 bases from J, the gap between germline ends came to 8 bases. CDR3 nucleotide sequence: TGTGCCAGCAGTGAAGCGCTCAAACCCGGGGAGCTGTTTTTT. Its translation is CASSEALKPGELFF.

The chain joins TRBV27 to TRBJ1-1; possibly TRBD1 for D (5 bases). In germline, CDR1 is MNHEY, CDR2 SMNVEV (reference sequence). Trimming stripped 2 bases from V and 4 bases from J, with 8 bases between. CDR3 length: 13 residues. The CDR3 DNA reads TGTGCCAGCAGTTTAAAACAGGTCACTGAAGCTTTCTTT. It codes for CASSLKQVTEAFF.

The chain combines TRBV7-9 with TRBJ2-5; no clear D gene. The J call is in doubt because the DNA end fits TRBJ2-7 better. CDR3 length: 12 amino acids. CDR1 and CDR2 from the germline V gene are SEHNR and FQNEAQ (reference sequence). This CDR3 reads CASRDGYSEQYF. The CDR3, as DNA: TGTGCCAGCAGAGATGGTTACTCCGAGCAGTACTTC.